The text below deals with one T cell receptor (beta chain). Its antigen is not identified. An end of the junction differs from the germline gene, which may be a read error. The data belong to a study of identical twins' blood T cells. Study findings and constraints: Even for out-of-frame TCRbeta, twins reportedly shared V gene usage much more than unrelated donors.

The V gene's germline CDR1 is SGHDT and CDR2 YYEEEE. This CDR3 contains 16 residues. Each TCR cDNA library carried sample-specific barcodes on both ends. TCRdb used MiXCR to reprocess the 5' RACE reads, holding one entry per CDR3 protein. The sample holds a few hundred thousand distinct CDR3 sequences, roughly 30% seen once. The material sequenced was PBMCs. This chain uses TRBV5-6 with TRBJ1-5, with D perhaps TRBD1 (5 bases). The TCR sequence derives from a woman aged 18-55 years in good health. CDR3 sequence: CAGSLLGVGGNQPQHF. CDR3 DNA: TGTGCCGGCAGCTTGTTGGGGGTAGGGGGCAATCAGCCCCAGCATTTT.